The T cell receptor (beta chain) under discussion was sequenced for a study of T cells expressing NK-cell markers. Turning to the study itself: Seven of the eight sequenced donors were HCMV-seropositive; one was seronegative. Study results and caveats: For a few donors, these clonotypes were likewise the leading ones in the CD3+CD56-NKG2C+ fraction.

As for this clonotype: The target antigen is unknown.

TCRdb reprocessed the 5' RACE reads, keeping one entry per CDR3 protein, no DNA. This sample's table has a few hundred thousand distinct CDR3 sequences. CDR3 size: 13 residues. Material for sequencing was blood T cells: a sorted CD56 or NKG2C T cell subset, CD4+ or CD8+ T cells, or bulk PBMC T cells (not recorded which). The sequence was collected from a man between 18 and 35 years old in good health. This chain uses TRBV12-3 or TRBV12-4 with TRBJ1-5; TCRdb's assignment of TRBD1 cannot be checked, as there is no DNA. CDR3 in amino acids: CASSLGQNQPQHF.